This TCR beta chain was recorded in a study of blood T cell repertoires in COVID-19. Study summary: COVID-19 samples from acute and convalescent phases originated in the United States, Italy and Spain. Nucleic acid was either cDNA or gDNA, and it came from T cells, B-cell-depleted T cells, or PBMCs.

Methods used by the authors: Cell counts per sample came from amplifying reference gene primers. Clones were read by immunoSEQ multiplex PCR, and TCRdb kept only the in-frame ones, dropping some. V, J and clone size are taken as reported in that table, and D and trimming were inferred from the DNA itself. Of tens of thousands of clones listed, roughly 90% are singletons. The V end lost 1 base, the J end lost 5 bases, and 12 bases lay between the germline ends. Germline CDR1 SGHRS, CDR2 YFSETQ. The CDR3 loop spans 14 amino acids. This sequence originates from a man in his fifties or sixties with active or convalescent COVID-19. Sequencing was carried out using peripheral blood. The V and J genes are TRBV5-1 and TRBJ2-5; the D gene is possibly TRBD1 (7 bases). This chain's CDR3 is CASSLSGGLETQYF. CDR3 in DNA: TGCGCCAGCAGCTTGTCAGGGGGGTTGGAGACCCAGTACTTC. Full variable domain (missing parts from reference TRBV5-1 and TRBJ2-5): KAGVTQTPRYLIKTRGQQVTLSCSPISGHRSVSWYQQTPGQGLQFLFEYFSETQRNKGNFPGRFSGRQFSNSRSEMNVSTLELGDSALYLCASSLSGGLETQYFGPGTRLLVL.